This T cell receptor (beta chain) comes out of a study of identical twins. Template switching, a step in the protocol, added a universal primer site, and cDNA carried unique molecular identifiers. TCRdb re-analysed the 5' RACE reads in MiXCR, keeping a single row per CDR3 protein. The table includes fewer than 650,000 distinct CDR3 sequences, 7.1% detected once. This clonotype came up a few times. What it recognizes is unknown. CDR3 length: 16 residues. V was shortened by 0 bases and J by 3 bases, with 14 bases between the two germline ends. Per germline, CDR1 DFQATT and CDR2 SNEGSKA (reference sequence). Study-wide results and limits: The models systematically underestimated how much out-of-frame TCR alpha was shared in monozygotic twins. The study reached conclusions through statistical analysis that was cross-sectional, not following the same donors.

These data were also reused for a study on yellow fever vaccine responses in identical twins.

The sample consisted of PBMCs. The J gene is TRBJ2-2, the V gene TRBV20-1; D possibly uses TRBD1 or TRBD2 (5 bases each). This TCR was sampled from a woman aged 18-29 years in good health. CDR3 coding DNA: TGCAGTGCTAGAGATTATGAACGGGGCCACACCGGGGAGCTGTTTTTT. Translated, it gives CSARDYERGHTGELFF.